A single sample gave rise to the 25 T cell receptor beta chains below, sequenced in a study of metastatic and nonmetastatic thyroid tumors. TCRdb re-analyzed the PCR reads through MiXCR. The data contain about 12,000 clones, over 20% of them singletons. Patients underwent thyroid surgery, and none had received any treatment before it. Material: adjacent normal tissue. The receptor source for this set is a female donor with papillary thyroid cancer or a benign thyroid nodule (not recorded which). Some clones in this sample may be carry-over from other donors' samples.

This clone was counted a few times. The chain links TRBV6-1 to TRBJ2-7; TRBD1 agrees at 11 bases. This CDR3 is built from 18 residues. The junction had 15 bases not matched to a gene; V was cut back by 3 bases and J by 5 bases. CDR1 and CDR2 from the germline V gene are MNHNS and SASEGT. CDR3 protein: CASSDFRYGQGAGHEQYF. The CDR3, as DNA: TGTGCCAGCAGTGATTTTCGATACGGACAGGGGGCGGGCCACGAGCAGTACTTC.

Worth noting for this clone: Given a much more abundant clone one base away, this may be a read error. The V call is TRBV5-6, the J call TRBJ2-1; no firm D call. Germline V gene lookup returns CDR1 SGHDT and CDR2 YYEEEE. The CDR3 is 16 residues long. The CDR3 DNA is TGTGCCAGCAGCAGGAACCGCCTCGTTAGATACAATGAGCAGCTCTTC. This translates into CASSRNRLVRYNEQLF.

The gene calls are TRBV6-2 or TRBV6-3 and TRBJ2-1, with 12 nucleotides matching TRBD2. V lost 2 bases and J lost 2; bases outside the gene matches: 10. CDR1 MNHEY and CDR2 SVGEGT come from the germline V gene. The CDR3 totals 19 residues. CDR3 in DNA: TGTGCCAGCAGTTACCCTCGGACTAGCGGGAAGACAGCCTACAATGAGCAGTTCTTC. Encoded protein: CASSYPRTSGKTAYNEQFF.

This clone was counted a single time. The sample contains more than one DNA sequence encoding this CDR3. The V call is TRBV20-1, the J call TRBJ1-2, with unresolved D. Trimming took off 6 bases at V and 5 bases at J, with 19 bases between the two ends. CDR3 length: 14 amino acids. Germline loops: CDR1 DFQATT, CDR2 SNEGSKA (reference sequence). The CDR3 is CSATPTTSLYGYTF. CDR3 coding DNA: TGCAGTGCGACTCCAACGACAAGTCTTTATGGCTACACCTTC.

The V gene is TRBV20-1, the J gene TRBJ2-7; no clear D gene. Germline V gene sequence: CDR1 DFQATT, CDR2 SNEGSKA (reference sequence). Trimming took 1 base from V and 0 from J, leaving 13 bases between them. CDR3 length equals 15 residues. The CDR3: CSARVLDSLSYEQYF. CDR3 nucleotides: TGCAGTGCTAGAGTGCTCGACTCCCTCTCCTACGAGCAGTACTTC.

The chain has TRBV5-1 and TRBJ2-5; TRBD1 matches 7 bases. The CDR3 sequence is 16 residues long. V was pared by 4 bases and J by 1 base, with 10 bases of the junction left unmatched. Germline CDR1 and CDR2: SGHRS and YFSETQ. CDR3 loop: CASSPRDSDLQETQYF. The CDR3 DNA follows: TGCGCCAGCAGCCCGAGGGACAGTGACCTCCAAGAGACCCAGTACTTC.

The table lists this clone with many counts. The V and J genes are TRBV24-1 and TRBJ2-2; D may be TRBD1 (5 bases). The germline V gene encodes CDR1 KGHDR and CDR2 SFDVKD. The CDR3 spans 20 residues. V dropped 2 bases and J dropped 2 bases, with 23 bases sitting between them. The CDR3 loop is CATSDSSVAGYIPNTGELFF. CDR3 DNA: TGTGCCACCAGTGATTCATCAGTCGCAGGGTATATACCCAACACCGGGGAGCTGTTTTTT.

This clone was counted a few times. The rearrangement uses TRBV24-1 and TRBJ2-1; 15 bases agree with TRBD2. V trimming: 10 bases; J trimming: 4 bases; junction bases outside the gene matches: 1. This CDR3 is 14 amino acids long. The V gene's germline CDR1 is KGHDR and CDR2 SFDVKD. This CDR3 is CATGTSGGYNEQFF. The CDR3 bases are TGTGCCACAGGGACTAGCGGGGGGTACAATGAGCAGTTCTTC.

The sample holds many counts of this clone. This chain joins TRBV5-6 and TRBJ2-3, with 7 bases aligning to TRBD2. The CDR3 consists of 17 residues. With V trimmed by 0 bases and J by 7 bases, 14 bases remained unmatched. Looked up from germline, CDR1 is SGHDT and CDR2 is YYEEEE. This CDR3 reads CASSLDYAAGVLNTQYF. The CDR3, as DNA: TGTGCCAGCAGCTTGGATTACGCGGCGGGAGTGTTGAATACGCAGTATTTT.

The chain combines TRBV20-1 with TRBJ1-1, with a weak D call TRBD1 (6 bases). Trimming removed 5 bases at V and 0 bases at J, with 16 bases between. The CDR3 sequence is 15 residues long. CDR1 is DFQATT, CDR2 SNEGSKA, per germline (reference sequence). The CDR3 region is CSAGNRVRVNTEAFF. The CDR3 region has the DNA TGCAGTGCTGGAAACAGGGTGCGTGTGAACACTGAAGCTTTCTTT.

Remarks on this clone: Other DNA sequences in this specimen translate into the identical CDR3. The V and J genes are TRBV7-8 and TRBJ2-7, with D possibly TRBD2 on 6 matching bases. The germline V gene has CDR1 SGHVS and CDR2 FQNEAQ. The CDR3 consists of 15 residues. The V end was cut by 1 base, the J end by 2 bases, with 12 bases between. The DNA for the CDR3 is TGTGCCAGCAGCTTAGGGGCGGGAATAGCCTACGAGCAGTACTTC. Protein product: CASSLGAGIAYEQYF.

Sample share makes this clone medium-sized. The chain is built from TRBV19 and TRBJ1-2, with 9 bases lining up with TRBD1. Looked up from germline, CDR1 is LNHDA and CDR2 is SQIVND (reference sequence). The CDR3 covers 14 residues. V dropped 6 bases and J dropped 0; count of bases not matched to a gene: 2. The CDR3 reads CASRGQGANYGYTF. The CDR3 DNA follows: TGTGCCAGTAGGGGACAGGGAGCTAACTATGGCTACACCTTC.

The V call is TRBV5-1, the J call TRBJ2-3, with TRBD2 matching 7 bases. Germline V gene sequence: CDR1 SGHRS, CDR2 YFSETQ. J was trimmed by 15 bases and V by 0 bases; bases with no gene match: 16. The CDR3 extends over 15 amino acids. The CDR3 DNA is TGCGCCAGCAGCTTGGTGCGGGGGTGGGGAGATACTCACTATTTT. Amino acids: CASSLVRGWGDTHYF. Full variable domain (missing parts from reference TRBV5-1 and TRBJ2-3): KAGVTQTPRYLIKTRGQQVTLSCSPISGHRSVSWYQQTPGQGLQFLFEYFSETQRNKGNFPGRFSGRQFSNSRSEMNVSTLELGDSALYLCASSLVRGWGDTHYFGPGTRLTVL.

Regarding this clone: A read error may account for a junction end that differs from germline. The chain combines TRBV27 with TRBJ2-3, with a tentative D call TRBD2 (5 bases). The CDR3 runs 16 residues. Germline CDR1 is MNHEY and CDR2 is SMNVEV (reference sequence). The CDR3 reads CASSPQTGVVEDTQYF. DNA for the CDR3: TGTGCCAGCAGTCCACAGACCGGGGTGGTCGAAGATACTCAGTATTTT.

This clone is medium-sized. The CDR3 protein is CASGGLAGGRDTQYF. As DNA, the CDR3 is TGTGCCAGCGGGGGACTAGCGGGGGGTAGGGATACGCAGTATTTT. This chain joins TRBV6-1 and TRBJ2-3, with TRBD2 identical over 15 bases. Looked up from germline, CDR1 is MNHNS and CDR2 is SASEGT. V gave up 8 bases and J gave up 6 bases; unmatched junction bases: 6. The CDR3 is made up of 15 amino acids.

Comments on this clone: This CDR3 is missing its conserved last phenylalanine or tryptophan, likely due to a read error. The DNA is omitted, as the CDR3 cannot be located on it reliably, and the CDR3 follows TCRdb's listing. The CDR3 region is CASSQRAGVSYGYSL. The chain joins TRBV27 to TRBJ1-2; the D segment call TRBD1 is taken from the table without a DNA check. The CDR3 contains 15 residues when both ends are counted. The germline V gene encodes CDR1 MNHEY and CDR2 SMNVEV (reference sequence).

This clone showed up many times. The chain combines TRBV7-8 with TRBJ2-2, with TRBD1 identical over 8 bases. The CDR3 contains 16 residues. V trimming: 4 bases; J trimming: 0 bases; junction bases outside the gene matches: 4. Germline-derived CDR1 and CDR2 are SGHVS and FQNEAQ. The CDR3 coding sequence is TGTGCCAGCAGCTCGATGGACAGGGCGAACACCGGGGAGCTGTTTTTT. Protein: CASSSMDRANTGELFF. Based on the CDR3 plus reference TRBV7-8 and TRBJ2-2, the full variable domain is GAGVSQSPRYKVAKRGQDVALRCDPISGHVSLFWYQQALGQGPEFLTYFQNEAQLDKSGLPSDRFFAERPEGSVSTLKIQRTQQEDSAVYLCASSSMDRANTGELFFGEGSRLTVL.

This clone was recorded only once. In DNA form, the CDR3 reads TGTGCCAGCAGTCACGGGACAAGGGGTCGGTATGAAAAACTGTTTTTT. This encodes CASSHGTRGRYEKLFF. The chain joins TRBV2 to TRBJ1-4; a weak D match, TRBD1 (6 bases). CDR3 size: 16 residues. Trimming took 5 bases from V and 6 from J, leaving 19 bases between them. Germline values: CDR1 SNHLY, CDR2 FYNNEI.

This clone was observed a few times. J is TRBJ1-1 and V is TRBV6-1; D possibly corresponds to TRBD1 (6 bases). V lost 9 bases and J lost 1, with 15 bases in between. CDR3 length equals 14 residues. Germline CDR1 is MNHNS and CDR2 is SASEGT. CDR3 sequence: CASMGAQSNTEAFF. CDR3 DNA sequence: TGTGCCAGTATGGGGGCCCAGTCGAACACTGAAGCTTTCTTT.

The V call is TRBV7-2, the J call TRBJ1-4; D might be TRBD1 (5 bases). CDR1 SGHTA and CDR2 FQGNSA come from the germline V gene. The ends were cut back, 1 base at V and 8 bases at J, with 14 bases in the middle. The CDR3 runs to 15 residues. The CDR3 sequence is CASSLVSRGAEKLFF. In DNA form, the CDR3 reads TGTGCCAGCAGCTTAGTCTCTAGAGGGGCAGAAAAACTGTTTTTT.

In its sample, this clone is medium-sized (0.01 to 0.1%). V is TRBV6-1 and J is TRBJ2-5; no definite D call. Germline V gene data show CDR1 as MNHNS and CDR2 as SASEGT. CDR3 length: 15 residues. Trimming left V 5 bases short and J 0 bases short, with 13 bases between. The DNA of the CDR3 is TGTGCCAGCAGTTCCCCGGTTATGTACCAAGAGACCCAGTACTTC. It codes for CASSSPVMYQETQYF.

This clone has more than one count but fewer than ten. The DNA for the CDR3 is TGTGCCAGCAGTTACAGGGCCTCTACTCAGGAGACCCAGTACTTC. It translates to CASSYRASTQETQYF. V and J are TRBV6-2 or TRBV6-3 and TRBJ2-5; no clear D. The CDR3 is 15 amino acids. Germline lookup yields CDR1 MNHEY and CDR2 SVGEGT. V dropped 2 bases and J dropped 5 bases, with 15 bases sitting between them.

Details on this clone: Germline and junction disagree at one end, which may indicate a read error. This CDR3 is CASSPGEARGWELFF. The CDR3 bases are TGTGCCAGCAGCCCAGGGGAGGCTAGGGGCTGGGAGCTTTTTTTT. The chain joins TRBV9 to TRBJ2-2; TRBD1 or TRBD2 may be the D gene (6 bases each). The CDR3 has 15 amino acids. Germline-derived CDR1 and CDR2 are SGDLS and YYNGEE.

The rearrangement uses TRBV19 and TRBJ1-5, with a tentative D call TRBD1 (5 bases). The length of the CDR3 is 15 residues. V dropped 6 bases and J dropped 0 bases, with 12 bases sitting between them. Germline CDR1 is LNHDA and CDR2 is SQIVND (reference sequence). As DNA, the CDR3 is TGTGCCAGTAGAGGACAACAGGCTAGCAATCAGCCCCAGCATTTT. Protein sequence: CASRGQQASNQPQHF.

Details on this clone: Other DNA sequences in the sample encode the same CDR3. CDR3 sequence: CASSLGSGGAGETQYF. The CDR3 DNA is TGTGCCAGCAGCTTAGGGAGCGGGGGTGCCGGAGAGACCCAGTACTTC. J is TRBJ2-5 and V is TRBV7-8; 8 positions match TRBD2. The CDR3 runs 16 residues. Germline CDR1 SGHVS, CDR2 FQNEAQ. With V trimmed by 1 base and J by 4 bases, 8 bases remained unmatched. Using reference TRBV7-8 and TRBJ2-5 for the parts outside the CDR3, the full variable domain is GAGVSQSPRYKVAKRGQDVALRCDPISGHVSLFWYQQALGQGPEFLTYFQNEAQLDKSGLPSDRFFAERPEGSVSTLKIQRTQQEDSAVYLCASSLGSGGAGETQYFGPGTRLLVL.